A selection of T cell receptor beta chains follows, all from one sample in a study of CD8+ T cells in alopecia areata. Using immunoSEQ multiplex PCR, the repertoire was profiled, and TCRdb retains in-frame clones only, with some absent. The repertoire holds about 110,000 clones, with 58% as singletons. Source material: NKG2D-low CD8+ T cells sorted from blood. The receptors shown here come from a human donor with alopecia areata. The CDR3 runs from the conserved cysteine through the conserved F or W. Each record gives: D gene, clone size, J gene, V gene, CDR3 protein. The D gene is left open where the match is weak. A clone size is listed for some rows: how often the clone was seen (once, few, many), or a class if it is expanded.

d_call: .; clone_size: .; j_call: TRBJ2-1; v_call: TRBV6-6; cdr3_aa: CASSSVSGGYNEQFF
d_call: .; clone_size: .; j_call: TRBJ1-5; v_call: TRBV4-1; cdr3_aa: CASSTTGNSNQPQHF
d_call: .; clone_size: .; j_call: TRBJ2-1; v_call: TRBV29-1; cdr3_aa: CSVGGRNEQFF
d_call: .; clone_size: .; j_call: TRBJ1-1; v_call: TRBV2; cdr3_aa: CASSEIDTANTEAFF
d_call: TRBD2; clone_size: .; j_call: TRBJ2-3; v_call: TRBV29-1; cdr3_aa: CSVEDFEAGGPWGDLDTQYF
d_call: .; clone_size: .; j_call: TRBJ2-7; v_call: TRBV9; cdr3_aa: CASSVGGRNYEQYF
d_call: .; clone_size: .; j_call: TRBJ2-1; v_call: TRBV13; cdr3_aa: CASSRDLSSYNEQFF
d_call: .; clone_size: .; j_call: TRBJ2-7; v_call: TRBV27; cdr3_aa: CASRPGVNSYEQYF
d_call: TRBD1; clone_size: .; j_call: TRBJ2-7; v_call: TRBV4-1; cdr3_aa: CASSQGQGSSYEQYF
d_call: .; clone_size: few; j_call: TRBJ1-1; v_call: TRBV6-4; cdr3_aa: CASPRRWTTFF
d_call: .; clone_size: .; j_call: TRBJ1-4; v_call: TRBV7-2; cdr3_aa: CASSLWQNEKLFF
d_call: TRBD2; clone_size: .; j_call: TRBJ2-5; v_call: TRBV11-1; cdr3_aa: CATHGRYQETQYF
d_call: TRBD1; clone_size: .; j_call: TRBJ2-2; v_call: TRBV29-1; cdr3_aa: CSVVGQGSTGELFF
d_call: .; clone_size: .; j_call: TRBJ2-3; v_call: TRBV5-6; cdr3_aa: CASSWGMTDLADTQYF
d_call: .; clone_size: few; j_call: TRBJ2-2; v_call: TRBV4-1; cdr3_aa: CASSQVEGNTGELFF
d_call: TRBD2; clone_size: .; j_call: TRBJ2-5; v_call: TRBV6-5; cdr3_aa: CASSYGGGETQYF
d_call: .; clone_size: .; j_call: TRBJ2-1; v_call: TRBV5-1; cdr3_aa: CASSLYPGENNEQFF
d_call: .; clone_size: .; j_call: TRBJ2-7; v_call: TRBV2; cdr3_aa: CASMTNYEQYF
d_call: .; clone_size: .; j_call: TRBJ2-1; v_call: TRBV11-2; cdr3_aa: CASAAVKAREQFF
d_call: TRBD2; clone_size: .; j_call: TRBJ2-1; v_call: TRBV6-5; cdr3_aa: CASSYSLGTTYNEQFF
d_call: .; clone_size: few; j_call: TRBJ2-7; v_call: TRBV11-2; cdr3_aa: CASSLKSYEQYF
d_call: .; clone_size: few; j_call: TRBJ2-5; v_call: TRBV11-2; cdr3_aa: CASRHPGETQYF